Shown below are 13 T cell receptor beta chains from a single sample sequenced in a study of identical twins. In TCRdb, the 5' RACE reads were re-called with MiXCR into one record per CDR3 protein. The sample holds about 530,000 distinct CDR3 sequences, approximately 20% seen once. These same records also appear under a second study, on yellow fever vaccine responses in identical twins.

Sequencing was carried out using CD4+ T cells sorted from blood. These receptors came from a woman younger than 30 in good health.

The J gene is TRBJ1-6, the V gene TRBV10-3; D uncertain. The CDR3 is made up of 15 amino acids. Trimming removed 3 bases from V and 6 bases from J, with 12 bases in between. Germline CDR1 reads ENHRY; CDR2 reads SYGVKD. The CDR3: CAISESGITNSPLHF. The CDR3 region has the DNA TGTGCCATCAGTGAAAGTGGGATCACTAATTCACCCCTCCACTTT.

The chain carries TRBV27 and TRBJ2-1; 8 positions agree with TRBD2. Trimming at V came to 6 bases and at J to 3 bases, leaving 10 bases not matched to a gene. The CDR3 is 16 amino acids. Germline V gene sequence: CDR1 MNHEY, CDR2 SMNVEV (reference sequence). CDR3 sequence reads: CASSLGGRHYYNEQFF. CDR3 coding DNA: TGTGCCAGCAGCCTGGGCGGGAGGCATTACTACAATGAGCAGTTCTTC.

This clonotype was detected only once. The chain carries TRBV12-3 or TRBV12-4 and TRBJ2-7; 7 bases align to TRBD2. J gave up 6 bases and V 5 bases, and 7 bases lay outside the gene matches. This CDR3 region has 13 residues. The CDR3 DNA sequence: TGTGCCAGCAGTCAAGGACTAGACTCCGAGCAGTACGTC. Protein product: CASSQGLDSEQYV.

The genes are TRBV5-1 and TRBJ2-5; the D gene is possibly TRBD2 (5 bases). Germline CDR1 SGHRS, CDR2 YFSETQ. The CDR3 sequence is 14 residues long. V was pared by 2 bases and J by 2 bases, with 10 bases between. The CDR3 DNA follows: TGCGCCAGCAGCTTTTCGGGAACACAAGAGACCCAGTACTTC. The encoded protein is CASSFSGTQETQYF. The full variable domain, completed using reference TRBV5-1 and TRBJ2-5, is KAGVTQTPRYLIKTRGQQVTLSCSPISGHRSVSWYQQTPGQGLQFLFEYFSETQRNKGNFPGRFSGRQFSNSRSEMNVSTLELGDSALYLCASSFSGTQETQYFGPGTRLLVL.

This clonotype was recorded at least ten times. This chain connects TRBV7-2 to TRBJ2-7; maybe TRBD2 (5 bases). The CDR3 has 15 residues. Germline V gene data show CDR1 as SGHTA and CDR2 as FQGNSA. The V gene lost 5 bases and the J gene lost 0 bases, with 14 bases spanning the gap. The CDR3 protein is CASSLGLAFSYEQYF. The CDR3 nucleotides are TGTGCCAGCAGCCTAGGACTCGCCTTCTCCTACGAGCAGTACTTC.

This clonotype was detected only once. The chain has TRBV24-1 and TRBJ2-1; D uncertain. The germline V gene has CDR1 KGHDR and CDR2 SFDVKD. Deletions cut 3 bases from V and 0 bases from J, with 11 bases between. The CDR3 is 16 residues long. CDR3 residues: CATSDARPGSYNEQFF. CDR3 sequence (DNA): TGTGCCACCAGTGATGCTCGCCCTGGCTCCTACAATGAGCAGTTCTTC.

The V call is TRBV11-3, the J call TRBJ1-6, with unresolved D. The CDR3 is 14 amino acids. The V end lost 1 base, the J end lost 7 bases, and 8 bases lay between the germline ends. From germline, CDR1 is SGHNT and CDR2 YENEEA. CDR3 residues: CASSLGAGNSPLHF. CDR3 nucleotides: TGTGCCAGCAGCTTAGGGGCGGGAAATTCACCCCTCCACTTT.

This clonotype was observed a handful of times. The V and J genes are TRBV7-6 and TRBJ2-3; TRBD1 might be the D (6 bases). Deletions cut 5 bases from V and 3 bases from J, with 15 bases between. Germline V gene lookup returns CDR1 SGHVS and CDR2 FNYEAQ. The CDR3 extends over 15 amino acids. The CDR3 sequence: CASSKQGFGTDTQYF. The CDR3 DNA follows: TGTGCCAGCAGCAAACAGGGATTTGGAACAGATACGCAGTATTTT.

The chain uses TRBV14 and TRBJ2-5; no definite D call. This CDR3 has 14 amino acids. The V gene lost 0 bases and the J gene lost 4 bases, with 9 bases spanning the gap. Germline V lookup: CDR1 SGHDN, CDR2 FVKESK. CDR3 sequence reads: CASSQDRTTETQYF. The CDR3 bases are TGTGCCAGCAGCCAAGATCGTACAACAGAGACCCAGTACTTC.

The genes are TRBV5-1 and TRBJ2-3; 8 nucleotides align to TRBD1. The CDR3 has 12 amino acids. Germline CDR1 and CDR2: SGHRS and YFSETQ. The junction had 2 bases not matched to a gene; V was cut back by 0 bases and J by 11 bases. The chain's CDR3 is CASSLAGTGQYF. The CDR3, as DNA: TGCGCCAGCAGCTTGGCCGGGACAGGGCAGTATTTT.

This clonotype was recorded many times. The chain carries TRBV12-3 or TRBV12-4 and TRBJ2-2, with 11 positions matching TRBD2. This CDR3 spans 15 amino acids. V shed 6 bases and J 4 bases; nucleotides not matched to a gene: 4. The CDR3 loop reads CASRLAGVPTGELFF. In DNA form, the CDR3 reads TGTGCCAGCAGACTAGCGGGAGTTCCCACCGGGGAGCTGTTTTTT.

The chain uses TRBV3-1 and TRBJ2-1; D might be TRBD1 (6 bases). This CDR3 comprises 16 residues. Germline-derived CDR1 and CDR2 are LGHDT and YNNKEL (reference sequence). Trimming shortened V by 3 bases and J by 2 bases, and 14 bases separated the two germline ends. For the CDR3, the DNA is TGTGCCAGCAGCCATGGGGGCGTGGGACCCTACAATGAGCAGTTCTTC. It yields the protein CASSHGGVGPYNEQFF.

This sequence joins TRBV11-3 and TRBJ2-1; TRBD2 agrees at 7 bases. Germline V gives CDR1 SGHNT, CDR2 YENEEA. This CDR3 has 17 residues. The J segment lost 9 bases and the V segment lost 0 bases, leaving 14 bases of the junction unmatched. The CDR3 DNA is TGTGCCAGCAGCTTAGATCGCGTGGCGGGAGATTCCGGTGAGCAGTTCTTC. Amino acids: CASSLDRVAGDSGEQFF.